A selection of T cell receptor beta chains follows, all from one sample in a study of blood T cell repertoires in COVID-19. The assay was immunoSEQ multiplex PCR, and TCRdb's table has in-frame clones only and misses some. In the table there are 200,000 to 250,000 clones, 90% to 95% of which are singletons. The material sequenced was PBMCs or T cells enriched from blood (not recorded which). These receptors all come from a woman between 18 and 29 years old who had recovered from COVID-19. CDR3s include the opening cysteine and the closing phenylalanine or tryptophan. Fields, in order: clone size, D gene, V gene, J gene, CDR3 DNA, CDR3 protein. The D gene is left open where the match is weak. Size values are once, few and many counts, or a class for expanded clones, and some rows have none.

NA	TRBD1	TRBV5-5	TRBJ2-7	TGTGCCAGCAGCTTCACAGATCGACAGGGTGAGGGTAACGAGCAGTACTTC	CASSFTDRQGEGNEQYF
once	NA	TRBV2	TRBJ1-1	TGTGCCAGCAGCCGGACACAGATCACTGAAGCTTTCTTT	CASSRTQITEAFF
NA	NA	TRBV7-7	TRBJ2-7	TGTGCTAGCAGCTTAGATACAGGGACCGAGCAGTACTTC	CASSLDTGTEQYF
NA	NA	TRBV5-1	TRBJ2-3	TGCGCCAGCAGCGCTGGACAGCCGAGCACAGATACGCAGTATTTT	CASSAGQPSTDTQYF
NA	TRBD2	TRBV5-1	TRBJ2-3	TGCGCCAGCAGCTTAACGGGAGGGCCAGCGGATACGCAGTATTTT	CASSLTGGPADTQYF
NA	TRBD1	TRBV9	TRBJ1-3	TGTGCCAGCAGCGTAGGGGACAGCTCTGGAAACACCATATATTTT	CASSVGDSSGNTIYF
once	NA	TRBV28	TRBJ2-5	TGTGCCAGCAAGAGCGCTTGGCAACTACAAGAGACCCAGTACTTC	CASKSAWQLQETQYF
NA	TRBD1	TRBV18	TRBJ1-6	TGTGCCAGCTCACCTTCGACAGGGGAAGTTAGTTCACCCCTCCACTTT	CASSPSTGEVSSPLHF
NA	NA	TRBV3-1/TRBV3-2	TRBJ2-4	TGTGCCAGCAGCCCCTACAGGGTTGGGGCCAAAAACATTCAGTACTTC	CASSPYRVGAKNIQYF
NA	NA	TRBV12-5	TRBJ1-2	TGTGCTAGTGGTGAAGACATCCCTAACTATGGCTACACCTTC	CASGEDIPNYGYTF
NA	TRBD1	TRBV18	TRBJ2-7	TGTGCCAGCTCAAAAGGTTTGGGATCTTCGGGACAGAATTCCTACGAGCAGTACTTC	CASSKGLGSSGQNSYEQYF
NA	NA	TRBV2	TRBJ1-4	TGTGCCAGCAACAAGGCAAGAGGAGAAAAACTGTTTTTT	CASNKARGEKLFF
few	NA	TRBV9	TRBJ2-1	TGTGCCAGCAGCGTAGGGCCGGGATGGCCCCACACTACGAACAATGAGCAGTTCTTC	CASSVGPGWPHTTNNEQFF
NA	TRBD2	TRBV2	TRBJ2-7	TGTGCCAGCAGTACCGGACTAGCGGGGGGGCTGAACGAGCAGTACTTC	CASSTGLAGGLNEQYF
NA	TRBD1	TRBV6-5	TRBJ1-1	TGTGCCAGCAGTCAACAGGGGGCGAACACTGAAGCTTTCTTT	CASSQQGANTEAFF
once	TRBD2	TRBV9	TRBJ2-3	TGTGCCAGCAGCCCTCCGACTAGCGGACCCACAGATACGCAGTATTTT	CASSPPTSGPTDTQYF
NA	TRBD2	TRBV5-4	TRBJ2-1	TGTGCCAGCAGCTTGGCCCGTGGGGCGGGGGGGCCCAGTGCGCAGTTCTTC	CASSLARGAGGPSAQFF
NA	NA	TRBV24-1	TRBJ1-2	TGTGCCACCAGTGATTTCGGGGATGGCTACACCTTC	CATSDFGDGYTF
NA	TRBD1	TRBV7-2	TRBJ2-3	TGTGCCAGCAGCAAGTATACAGGGGGCACAGATACGCAGTATTTT	CASSKYTGGTDTQYF
NA	NA	TRBV6-2/TRBV6-3	TRBJ2-7	TGTGCCAGCAGTTACCCTCCGGACAGCCTCTACGAGCAGTACTTC	CASSYPPDSLYEQYF
NA	TRBD1	TRBV7-8	TRBJ1-5	TGTGCCAGCAGCTTCTGGACAGGGGAGAATCAGCCCCAGCATTTT	CASSFWTGENQPQHF
NA	NA	TRBV11-2	TRBJ1-1	TGTGCCAGCAGCTTGAGCGGGCAGGGTGGGACTGAAGCTTTCTTT	CASSLSGQGGTEAFF
NA	NA	TRBV6-5	TRBJ1-5	TGTGCCAGCAGTCGGGGGGAGGGGGGCAGTCAGCCCCAGCATTTT	CASSRGEGGSQPQHF
NA	NA	TRBV3-1/TRBV3-2	TRBJ2-5	TGTGCCAGCAGCCCCGGGAGTGCGGGGGAGACCCAGTACTTC	CASSPGSAGETQYF
few	NA	TRBV5-5	TRBJ1-1	TGTGCCAGCAGGATAACAGGGAACACTGAAGCTTTCTTT	CASRITGNTEAFF
NA	NA	TRBV7-8	TRBJ1-2	TGTGCCAGCAGCTTAAATAAGAGATGGGGCTACACCTTC	CASSLNKRWGYTF
NA	TRBD2	TRBV5-6	TRBJ2-7	TGTGCCAGCAAAAGGCGGGGACTATCCTCCTACGAGCAGTACTTC	CASKRRGLSSYEQYF
NA	TRBD2	TRBV24-1	TRBJ2-2	TGTGCCACCAGTGATGGACTAGCGACCGGGGAGCTGTTTTTT	CATSDGLATGELFF
NA	NA	TRBV7-8	TRBJ2-1	TGTGCCAGCAGAGGTATTGTAGCGGCTACCTACAATGAGCAGTTCTTC	CASRGIVAATYNEQFF
NA	NA	TRBV2	TRBJ1-5	TGTGCCAGCAATCCCCGACAGTCCAATCAGCCCCAGCATTTT	CASNPRQSNQPQHF
once	NA	TRBV29-1	TRBJ1-2	TGCAGCGTTGAAGGCAGAAACTATGGCTACACCTTC	CSVEGRNYGYTF
NA	TRBD2	TRBV2	TRBJ2-2	TGTGCCAGCGGCGGGACTAGCGCGAACACCGGGGAGCTGTTTTTT	CASGGTSANTGELFF
NA	NA	TRBV2	TRBJ2-6	TGTGCCAGCAGGACTTGGACAGCTGGGGCCAACGTCCTGACTTTC	CASRTWTAGANVLTF